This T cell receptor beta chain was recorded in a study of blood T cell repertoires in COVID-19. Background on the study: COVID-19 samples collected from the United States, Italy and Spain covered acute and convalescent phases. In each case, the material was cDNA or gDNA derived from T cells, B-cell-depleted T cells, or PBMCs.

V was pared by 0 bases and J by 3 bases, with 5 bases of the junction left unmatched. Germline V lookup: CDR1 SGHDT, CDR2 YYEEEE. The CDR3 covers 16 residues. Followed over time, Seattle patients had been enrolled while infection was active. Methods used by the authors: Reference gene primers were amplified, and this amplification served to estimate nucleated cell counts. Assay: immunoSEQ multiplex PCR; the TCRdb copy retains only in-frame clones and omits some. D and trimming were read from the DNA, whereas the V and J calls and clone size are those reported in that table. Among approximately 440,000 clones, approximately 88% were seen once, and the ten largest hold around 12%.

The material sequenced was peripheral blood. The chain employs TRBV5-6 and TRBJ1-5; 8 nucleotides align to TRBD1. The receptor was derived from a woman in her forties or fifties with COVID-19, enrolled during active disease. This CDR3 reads CASSLGQGANNQPQHF. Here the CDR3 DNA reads TGTGCCAGCAGCTTGGGGCAGGGGGCAAACAATCAGCCCCAGCATTTT.